This T cell receptor beta chain originates from a study of immune heterogeneity within non-small cell lung tumors. This clonotype was counted between two and nine times. Amplification of TCR beta CDR3 was performed by multiplex PCR with 32 V and 13 J primers. Via MiXCR, TCRdb re-called the multiplex PCR reads, giving one row per CDR3 protein. This table holds about 4,600 distinct CDR3 sequences, less than 40% found once. With approximately 650 ng used per sample, the template was genomic DNA from bulk tumor. Widely spaced biopsies, several per primary tumor, were obtained at surgery. Enrolled patients presented with newly diagnosed, previously untreated non-small cell lung cancer and underwent curative surgery. This CDR3 spans 15 amino acids. Germline V CDR1 and CDR2: MGHRA, YSYEKL. Deletions cut 7 bases from V and 0 bases from J, with 14 bases between.

The chain has TRBV4-1 and TRBJ2-3; D remains ambiguous. The specimen was lung tumor tissue. This clonotype was obtained from a woman aged 45-59 years with non-small cell lung cancer. CDR3 loop: CASTADGYSTDTQYF. The CDR3 region has the DNA TGCGCCAGCACCGCGGACGGGTACAGCACAGATACGCAGTATTTT.